The 16 T cell receptor beta chains below were found in one sample sequenced in a study of T cells after yellow fever vaccination. TCRdb reprocessed the 5' RACE reads via MiXCR and lists one record per CDR3 protein. The sample has about 500,000 distinct CDR3 sequences, 17% seen once. The material was PBMCs, obtained 5 days after the first yellow fever vaccination. The receptors were gathered from a man aged 18 to 29 who received the YFV17D yellow fever vaccine.

In DNA form, the CDR3 reads TGTGCCAGCAGCTTAGCGGTAGCGGGGGGGCAAGAGACCCAGTACTTC. Translating it yields CASSLAVAGGQETQYF. The chain uses TRBV7-2 and TRBJ2-5, with 11 bases that match TRBD2. This CDR3 has 16 residues. V shed 0 bases, J shed 2 bases, and the junction held 2 bases outside the gene matches. Germline V CDR1 and CDR2: SGHTA, FQGNSA.

This clonotype was recorded many times. The chain has TRBV4-1 and TRBJ2-3; tentatively, D is TRBD2 (6 bases). Trimming left V 1 base short and J 2 bases short, with 10 bases between. CDR1 is MGHRA, CDR2 YSYEKL, per germline. The CDR3 runs 15 residues. CDR3 DNA sequence: TGCGCCAGCAGCCAAGTGGCGGGGTCCACAGATACGCAGTATTTT. This encodes CASSQVAGSTDTQYF.

The table lists this clonotype with a few counts. This sequence joins TRBV24-1 and TRBJ1-2; D remains ambiguous. Germline CDR1 KGHDR, CDR2 SFDVKD. The CDR3 length is 16 residues. Trimming took 3 bases from V and 8 from J, leaving 21 bases between them. CDR3 residues: CATSDPRLGTMGGYTF. DNA for the CDR3: TGTGCCACCAGTGATCCGCGACTGGGAACTATGGGAGGCTACACCTTC.

This clonotype was recorded a few times. The rearrangement uses TRBV20-1 and TRBJ2-3; the D gene is possibly TRBD2 (7 bases). Germline CDR1 and CDR2: DFQATT and SNEGSKA (reference sequence). The CDR3 covers 15 residues. The ends were cut back, 5 bases at V and 6 bases at J, with 21 bases in the middle. The CDR3 spells CSAPRGGAPWDTQYF. The CDR3 DNA sequence: TGCAGTGCTCCCCGAGGGGGGGCGCCATGGGATACGCAGTATTTT.

The chain uses TRBV24-1 and TRBJ2-1; possible D gene TRBD2, 6 bases. Germline CDR1 reads KGHDR; CDR2 reads SFDVKD. The V gene lost 5 bases and the J gene lost 1 base, with 35 bases spanning the gap. This CDR3 region has 23 residues. This CDR3 reads CATSVTGQEYQLLAVRSYNEQFF. CDR3 sequence (DNA): TGTGCCACCAGTGTAACGGGGCAGGAGTACCAACTTTTAGCGGTCCGGTCCTACAATGAGCAGTTCTTC.

Points on this clonotype: A read error may account for a junction end that differs from germline. J is TRBJ2-1 and V is TRBV7-9; D possibly corresponds to TRBD1 (6 bases). Germline loops: CDR1 SEHNR, CDR2 FQNEAQ (reference sequence). The CDR3 has 11 amino acids. CDR3 residues: CASTVTQGGIF. The CDR3 nucleotides are TGTGCCAGCACCGTTACACAGGGCGGAATTTTC.

There are a few counts of this clonotype. The V gene is TRBV3-1, the J gene TRBJ1-1; 8 bases are shared with TRBD1. CDR1 and CDR2 from the germline V gene are LGHDT and YNNKEL (reference sequence). With V trimmed by 5 bases and J by 5 bases, 10 bases remained unmatched. The length of the CDR3 is 15 residues. CDR3 protein: CASSIWGQVRTEAFF. For the CDR3, the DNA is TGTGCCAGCAGCATTTGGGGACAGGTTCGGACTGAAGCTTTCTTT.

This clonotype was counted between two and nine times. This chain links TRBV5-5 with TRBJ2-7; 12 bases align to TRBD1. The germline gives CDR1 SGHKS, CDR2 YYEKEE (reference sequence). This CDR3 spans 16 amino acids. Trimming removed 5 bases from V and 2 bases from J; junction bases left unmatched: 8. As DNA, the CDR3 is TGTGCCAGCAGGAGAATCGGGACAGGGGGCGCCTACGAGCAGTACGTC. Amino acid sequence: CASRRIGTGGAYEQYV.

The chain couples TRBV12-3 or TRBV12-4 to TRBJ2-3; possibly TRBD1 or TRBD2 for D (6 bases each). Trimming cost V 8 bases and J 2 bases, with 14 bases left between them. CDR3 length: 14 residues. DNA of the CDR3: TGTGCCAGCCTTGAGGGGGGATACACAGATACGCAGTATTTT. Translation gives CASLEGGYTDTQYF.

This clonotype showed up just a few times. The chain uses TRBV19 and TRBJ1-5; D perhaps matches TRBD1 (5 bases). From germline, CDR1 is LNHDA and CDR2 SQIVND (reference sequence). Trimming pared 5 bases from V and 0 bases from J, leaving 11 bases between. This CDR3 has 15 amino acids. DNA for the CDR3: TGTGCCAGTAGTTTCGGACATTATAGCAATCAGCCCCAGCATTTT. It is translated as CASSFGHYSNQPQHF.

The chain carries TRBV15 and TRBJ2-3; D gene ambiguous. The CDR3 has 13 residues. V gave up 5 bases and J gave up 6 bases, with 12 bases separating them. The V gene's germline CDR1 is LNHNV and CDR2 YYDKDF (reference sequence). The CDR3 spells CATSGPPEDTQYF. The CDR3 DNA is TGTGCCACCAGCGGACCGCCAGAGGATACGCAGTATTTT.

This clonotype was seen more than once but under ten times. The V gene is TRBV28, the J gene TRBJ1-5, with D maybe TRBD1 (6 bases). The CDR3 loop spans 15 amino acids. Germline V lookup: CDR1 MDHEN, CDR2 SYDVKM. Trimming removed 5 bases at V and 0 bases at J, with 11 bases between. The CDR3 spells CASSADSNSNQPQHF. The CDR3, as DNA: TGTGCCAGCAGTGCGGACAGCAATAGCAATCAGCCCCAGCATTTT.

The chain combines TRBV3-1 with TRBJ2-7; D is unclear. Per germline, CDR1 LGHDT and CDR2 YNNKEL (reference sequence). Trimming removed 1 base from V and 5 bases from J, with 9 bases in between. CDR3 length: 13 amino acids. CDR3 coding DNA: TGTGCCAGCAGCCAAGTGTGGTCCCACGAGCAGTACTTC. Translating it yields CASSQVWSHEQYF.

This chain joins TRBV5-1 and TRBJ2-2, with TRBD1 matching over 9 bases. The CDR3 is 17 residues long. Germline CDR1 is SGHRS and CDR2 is YFSETQ. The V and J ends lost 0 bases and 0 bases, in that order; junction bases with no gene match: 3. This chain's CDR3 is CASSLGWDRANTGELFF. The CDR3, as DNA: TGCGCCAGCAGCTTGGGATGGGACAGGGCGAACACCGGGGAGCTGTTTTTT.

Notes on this clonotype: No DNA is shown, since the ends of the CDR3 on it are uncertain; the CDR3 is the one TCRdb lists. This chain connects TRBV12-3 or TRBV12-4 to TRBJ2-3; the table's D call, TRBD2, was not checked against the DNA. The CDR3 is made up of 20 amino acids, end residues included. The CDR3 is CASSSSGLAGELISTDTQYF.

The chain is built from TRBV2 and TRBJ1-6; no firm D call. Per the germline V gene, CDR1 is SNHLY and CDR2 is FYNNEI. The CDR3 length is 13 residues. The V end lost 3 bases, the J end lost 8 bases, and 8 bases lay between the germline ends. The CDR3 loop reads CASSEVPDSPLHF. The CDR3 DNA follows: TGTGCCAGCAGTGAGGTCCCGGATTCACCCCTCCACTTT.